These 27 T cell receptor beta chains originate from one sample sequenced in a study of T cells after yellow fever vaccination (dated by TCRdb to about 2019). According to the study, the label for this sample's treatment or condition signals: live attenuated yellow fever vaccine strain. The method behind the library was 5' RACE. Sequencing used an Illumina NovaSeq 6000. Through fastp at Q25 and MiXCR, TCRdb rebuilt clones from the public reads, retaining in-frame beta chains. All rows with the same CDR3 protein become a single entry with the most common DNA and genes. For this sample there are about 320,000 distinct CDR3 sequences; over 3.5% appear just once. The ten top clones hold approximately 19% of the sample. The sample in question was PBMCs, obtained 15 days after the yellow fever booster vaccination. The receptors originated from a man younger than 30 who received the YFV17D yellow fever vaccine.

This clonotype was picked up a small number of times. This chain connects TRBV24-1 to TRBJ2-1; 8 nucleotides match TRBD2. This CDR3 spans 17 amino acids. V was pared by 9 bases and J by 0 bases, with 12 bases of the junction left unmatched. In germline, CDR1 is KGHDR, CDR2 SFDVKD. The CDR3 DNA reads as TGTGCCACCGGAACTGTAAAGCGGGGGAGCTCCTACAATGAGCAGTTCTTC. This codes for CATGTVKRGSSYNEQFF.

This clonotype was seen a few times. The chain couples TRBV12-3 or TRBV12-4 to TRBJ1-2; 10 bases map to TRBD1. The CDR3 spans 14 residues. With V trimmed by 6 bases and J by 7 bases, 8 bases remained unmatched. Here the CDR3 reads CASRMDRGGLGYTF. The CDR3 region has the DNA TGTGCCAGCAGGATGGACAGGGGGGGTCTTGGCTACACCTTC.

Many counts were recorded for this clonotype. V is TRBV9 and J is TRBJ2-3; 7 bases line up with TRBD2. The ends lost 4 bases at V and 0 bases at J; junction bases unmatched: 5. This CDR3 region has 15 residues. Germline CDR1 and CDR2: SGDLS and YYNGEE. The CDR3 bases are TGTGCCAGCAGCCCGAGCGGGGACAGCACAGATACGCAGTATTTT. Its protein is CASSPSGDSTDTQYF.

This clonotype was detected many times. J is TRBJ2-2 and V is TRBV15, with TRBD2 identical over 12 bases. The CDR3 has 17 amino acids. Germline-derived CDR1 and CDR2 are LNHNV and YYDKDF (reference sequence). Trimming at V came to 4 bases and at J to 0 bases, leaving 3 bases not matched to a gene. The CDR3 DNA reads TGTGCCACCAGCACCGGACTAGCGGGATCGAACACCGGGGAGCTGTTTTTT. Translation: CATSTGLAGSNTGELFF.

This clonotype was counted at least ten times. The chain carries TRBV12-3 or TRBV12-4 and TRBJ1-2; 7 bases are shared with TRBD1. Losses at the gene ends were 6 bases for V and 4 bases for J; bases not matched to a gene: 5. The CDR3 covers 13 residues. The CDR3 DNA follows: TGTGCCAGCAGCCCGGGACAGAGCTATGGCTACACCTTC. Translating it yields CASSPGQSYGYTF.

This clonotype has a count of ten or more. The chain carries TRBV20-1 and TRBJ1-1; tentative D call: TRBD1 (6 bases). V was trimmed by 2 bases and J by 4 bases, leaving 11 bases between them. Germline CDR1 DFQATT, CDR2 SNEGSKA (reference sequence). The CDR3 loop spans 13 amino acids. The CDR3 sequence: CSARQGKVTEAFF. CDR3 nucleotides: TGCAGTGCTAGACAGGGGAAGGTCACTGAAGCTTTCTTT.

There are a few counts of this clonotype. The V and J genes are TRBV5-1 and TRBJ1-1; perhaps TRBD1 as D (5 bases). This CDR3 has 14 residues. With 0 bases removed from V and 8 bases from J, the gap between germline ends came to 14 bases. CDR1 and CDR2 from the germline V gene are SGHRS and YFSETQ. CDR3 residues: CASSLVGAPSEAFF. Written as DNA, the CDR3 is TGCGCCAGCAGCTTGGTTGGGGCCCCGAGCGAAGCTTTCTTT. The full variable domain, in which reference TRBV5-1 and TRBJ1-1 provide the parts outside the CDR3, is KAGVTQTPRYLIKTRGQQVTLSCSPISGHRSVSWYQQTPGQGLQFLFEYFSETQRNKGNFPGRFSGRQFSNSRSEMNVSTLELGDSALYLCASSLVGAPSEAFFGQGTRLTVV.

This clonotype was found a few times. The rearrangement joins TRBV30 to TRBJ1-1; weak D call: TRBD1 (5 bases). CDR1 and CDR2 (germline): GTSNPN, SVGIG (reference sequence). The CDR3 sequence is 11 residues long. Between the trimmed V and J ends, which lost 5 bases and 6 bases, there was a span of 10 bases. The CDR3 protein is CAWSGGSEAFF. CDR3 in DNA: TGTGCCTGGTCCGGGGGGTCTGAAGCTTTCTTT.

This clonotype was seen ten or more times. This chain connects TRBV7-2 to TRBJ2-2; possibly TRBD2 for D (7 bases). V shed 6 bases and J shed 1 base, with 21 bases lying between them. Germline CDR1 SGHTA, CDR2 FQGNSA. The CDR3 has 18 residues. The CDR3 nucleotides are TGTGCCAGCAGTTTTGCCTTCAGGGGAGGGGGGAACACCGGGGAGCTGTTTTTT. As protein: CASSFAFRGGGNTGELFF.

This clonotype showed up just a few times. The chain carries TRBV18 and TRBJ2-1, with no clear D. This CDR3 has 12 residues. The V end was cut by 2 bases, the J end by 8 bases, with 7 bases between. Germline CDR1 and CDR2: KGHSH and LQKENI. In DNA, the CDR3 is TGTGCCAGCTCACCAGAACTATATGAGCAGTTCTTC. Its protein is CASSPELYEQFF.

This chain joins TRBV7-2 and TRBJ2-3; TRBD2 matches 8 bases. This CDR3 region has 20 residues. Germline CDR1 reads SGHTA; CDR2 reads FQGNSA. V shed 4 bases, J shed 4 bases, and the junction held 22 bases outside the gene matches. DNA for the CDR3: TGTGCCAGCAGCTCGCCAGTGGATAAGAGCGGGGGTCGCATGGCAGATACGCAGTATTTT. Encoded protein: CASSSPVDKSGGRMADTQYF.

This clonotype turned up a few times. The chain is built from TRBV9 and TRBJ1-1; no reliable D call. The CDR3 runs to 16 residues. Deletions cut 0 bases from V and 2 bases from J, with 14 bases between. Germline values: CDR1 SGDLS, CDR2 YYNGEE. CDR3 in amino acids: CASSVASGALNTEAFF. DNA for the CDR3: TGTGCCAGCAGCGTAGCTAGCGGAGCTTTAAACACTGAAGCTTTCTTT.

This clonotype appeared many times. For the CDR3, the DNA is TGTGCCAGCAGTTACTCGAGATGGGCAGATTCACCCCTCCACTTT. Residues: CASSYSRWADSPLHF. The rearrangement links TRBV6-5 to TRBJ1-6; D is undetermined. Germline CDR1 reads MNHEY; CDR2 reads SVGAGI. V lost 0 bases and J 8 bases, leaving 11 bases between the germline ends. CDR3 length: 15 amino acids.

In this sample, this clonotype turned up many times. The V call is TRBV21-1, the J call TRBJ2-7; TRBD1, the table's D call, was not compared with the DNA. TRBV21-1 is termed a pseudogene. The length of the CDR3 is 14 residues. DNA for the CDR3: TGTGCCAGCATCCAGGACAGGGGGGGCTCCGAGCAGTACGTC. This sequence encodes CASIQDRGGSEQYV.

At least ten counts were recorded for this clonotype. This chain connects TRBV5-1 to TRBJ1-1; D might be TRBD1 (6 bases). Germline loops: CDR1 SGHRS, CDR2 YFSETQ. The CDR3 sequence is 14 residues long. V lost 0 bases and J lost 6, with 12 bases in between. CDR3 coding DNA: TGCGCCAGCAGCTTGGAGGTAGGGGGAGCTGAAGCTTTCTTT. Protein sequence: CASSLEVGGAEAFF.

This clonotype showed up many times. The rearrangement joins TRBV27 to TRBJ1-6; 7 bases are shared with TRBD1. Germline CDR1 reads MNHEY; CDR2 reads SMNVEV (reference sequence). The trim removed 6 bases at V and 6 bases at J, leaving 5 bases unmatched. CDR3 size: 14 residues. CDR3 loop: CASSPGQFNSPLHF. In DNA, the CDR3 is TGTGCCAGCAGCCCGGGACAGTTTAATTCACCCCTCCACTTT.

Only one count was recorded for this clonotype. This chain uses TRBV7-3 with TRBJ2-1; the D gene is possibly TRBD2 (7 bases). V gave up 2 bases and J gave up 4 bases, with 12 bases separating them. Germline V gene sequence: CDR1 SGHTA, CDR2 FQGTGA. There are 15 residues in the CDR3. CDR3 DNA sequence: TGTGCCAGCAGCTTATACCGGGGGGCATACAATGAGCAGTTCTTC. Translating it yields CASSLYRGAYNEQFF.

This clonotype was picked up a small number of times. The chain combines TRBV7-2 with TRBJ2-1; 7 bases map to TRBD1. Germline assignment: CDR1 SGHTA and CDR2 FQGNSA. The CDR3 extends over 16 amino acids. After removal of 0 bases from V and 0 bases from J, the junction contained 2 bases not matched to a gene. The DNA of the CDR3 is TGTGCCAGCAGCTTAGCCGGGACAGCCTCCTACAATGAGCAGTTCTTC. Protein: CASSLAGTASYNEQFF.

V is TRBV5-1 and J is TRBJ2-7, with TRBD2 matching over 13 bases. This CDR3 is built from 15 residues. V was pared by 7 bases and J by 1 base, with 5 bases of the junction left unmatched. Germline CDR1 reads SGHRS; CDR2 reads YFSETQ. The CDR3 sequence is CASRTSGSASYEQYF. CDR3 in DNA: TGCGCCAGCCGGACTAGCGGGAGCGCATCCTACGAGCAGTACTTC.

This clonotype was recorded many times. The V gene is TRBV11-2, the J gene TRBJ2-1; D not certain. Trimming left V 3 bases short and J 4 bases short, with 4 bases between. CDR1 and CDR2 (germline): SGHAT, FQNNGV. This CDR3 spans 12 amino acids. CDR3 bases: TGTGCCAGCAGCTTGCAGTACAATGAGCAGTTCTTC. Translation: CASSLQYNEQFF.

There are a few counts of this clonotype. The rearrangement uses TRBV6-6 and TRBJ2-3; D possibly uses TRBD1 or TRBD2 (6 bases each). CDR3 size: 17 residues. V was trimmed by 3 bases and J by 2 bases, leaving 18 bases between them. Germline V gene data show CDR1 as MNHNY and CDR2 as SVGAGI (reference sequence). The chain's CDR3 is CASSYQLGGLYTDTQYF. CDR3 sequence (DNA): TGTGCCAGCAGTTATCAGTTGGGGGGCCTCTACACAGATACGCAGTATTTT.

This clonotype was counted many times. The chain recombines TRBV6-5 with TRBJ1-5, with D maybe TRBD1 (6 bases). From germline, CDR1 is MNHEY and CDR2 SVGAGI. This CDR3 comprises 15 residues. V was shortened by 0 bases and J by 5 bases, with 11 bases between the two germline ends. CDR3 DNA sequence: TGTGCCAGCAGTTACTCGGGGGGGGCCCATCAGCCCCAGCATTTT. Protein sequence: CASSYSGGAHQPQHF.

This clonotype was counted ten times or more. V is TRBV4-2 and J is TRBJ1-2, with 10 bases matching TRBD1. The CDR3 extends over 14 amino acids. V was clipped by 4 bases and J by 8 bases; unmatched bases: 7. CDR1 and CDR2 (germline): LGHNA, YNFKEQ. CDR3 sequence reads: CASSREGTGDGYTF. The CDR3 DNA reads TGTGCCAGCAGCCGAGAAGGGACAGGGGACGGCTACACCTTC.

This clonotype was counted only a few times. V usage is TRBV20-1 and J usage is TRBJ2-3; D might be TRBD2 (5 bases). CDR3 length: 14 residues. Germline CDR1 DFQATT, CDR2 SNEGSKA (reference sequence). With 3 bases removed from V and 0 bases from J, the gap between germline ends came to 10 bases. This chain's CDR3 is CSARSSVSTDTQYF. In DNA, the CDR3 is TGCAGTGCTAGGAGTAGCGTCAGCACAGATACGCAGTATTTT.

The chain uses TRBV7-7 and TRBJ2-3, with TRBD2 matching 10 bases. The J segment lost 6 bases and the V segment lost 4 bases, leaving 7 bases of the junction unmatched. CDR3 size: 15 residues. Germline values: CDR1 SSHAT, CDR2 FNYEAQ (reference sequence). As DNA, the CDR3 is TGTGCCAGCAGCTCAGGGACTAGCGTCACGGATACGCAGTATTTT. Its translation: CASSSGTSVTDTQYF.

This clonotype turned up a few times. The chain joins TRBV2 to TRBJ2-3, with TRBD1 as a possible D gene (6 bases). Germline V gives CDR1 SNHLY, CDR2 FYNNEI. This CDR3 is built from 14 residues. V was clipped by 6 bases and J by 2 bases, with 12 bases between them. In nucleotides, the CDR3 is TGTGCCAGCAGCCGGGACATATTCACAGATACGCAGTATTTT. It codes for CASSRDIFTDTQYF.

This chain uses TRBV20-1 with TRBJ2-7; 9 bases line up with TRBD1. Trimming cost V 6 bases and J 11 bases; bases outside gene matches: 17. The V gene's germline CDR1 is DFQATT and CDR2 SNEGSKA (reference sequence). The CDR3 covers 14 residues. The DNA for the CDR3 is TGCAGTGCATTTTTCGGGGACAGGGCTTCCGTAGAGTACGTC. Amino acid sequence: CSAFFGDRASVEYV.